This T cell receptor (beta chain) is from a study of T cells in Graves' hyperthyroidism and ophthalmopathy. Patients affected by ophthalmopathy presented a Clinical Activity Score of at least 3, a NOSPECS grade of at least 4, and disease duration below 3 months. Clinical symptoms, serum thyroxine, TRAb, thyroid ultrasound and orbital computed tomography established diagnosis. This clonotype was counted many times. Its antigen is not known. Looked up from germline, CDR1 is MGHRA and CDR2 is YSYEKL. V lost 0 bases, J lost 8 bases, and 13 bases lay in between. The CDR3 is 14 residues long. Findings of the study overall: The majority of expanded thyroid clonotypes above 0.001 also appeared in blood.

Authors of the study amplified TCR beta CDR3 regions from RNA transcripts. A first-round RT-PCR of the TCR CDR3 used the HTBI primer set. TCRdb re-analysed the multiplex PCR reads in MiXCR, keeping a single row per CDR3 protein. The sample shows more than 500,000 distinct CDR3 sequences, around 15% of them seen only once. The sequence came from a woman in her 30s with Graves' ophthalmopathy. The sequencing input was blood. The chain combines TRBV4-1 with TRBJ1-2; the D is unclear. CDR3 region: CASSQDGRHVGYTF. The DNA of the CDR3 is TGCGCCAGCAGCCAAGATGGGCGACATGTCGGCTACACCTTC.